Presented here are 26 T cell receptor beta chains from one specimen sequenced in a study of cytomegalovirus exposure and HLA in healthy donors. 60 Vbeta and 13 Jbeta primers were used in PCR. Only in-frame clones appear in the TCRdb table, and some are missing; sequencing was by immunoSEQ multiplex PCR. The profile covers 100,000 to 150,000 clones, with approximately 67% appearing a single time and about 1.5% taken by the ten largest. Sample: PBMCs. The receptor set was obtained from a young man in good health and CMV-seronegative.

To note about this clone: One junction end does not reproduce the germline sequence, and a read error may be involved. V gene TRBV7-9 combines with J gene TRBJ2-7; the D gene is possibly TRBD1 (6 bases). The germline CDR1 and CDR2 sequences are SEHNR and FQNEAQ (reference sequence). The CDR3 extends over 13 amino acids. The CDR3 nucleotides read TGTTCCAGCAGGGGAGACAAGACCTACGAGCAGTACTTC. Translation: CSSRGDKTYEQYF.

The V and J genes are TRBV27 and TRBJ2-5; D possibly corresponds to TRBD2 (5 bases). Germline values: CDR1 MNHEY, CDR2 SMNVEV (reference sequence). The CDR3 consists of 16 residues. V lost 3 bases and J 7 bases, leaving 21 bases between the germline ends. The CDR3 coding sequence is TGTGCCAGCAGTTTGGGAGTCGGGCCAGGCCGGGGGACCCAGTACTTC. Translation gives CASSLGVGPGRGTQYF.

This chain links TRBV14 with TRBJ2-2; D remains unclear. CDR1 and CDR2 (germline): SGHDN, FVKESK. The CDR3 is 12 residues long. V was trimmed by 3 bases and J by 6 bases, leaving 5 bases between them. The CDR3 region is CASSHAAGELFF. The CDR3 DNA follows: TGTGCCAGCAGCCATGCAGCCGGGGAGCTGTTTTTT. The full variable domain, in which reference TRBV14 and TRBJ2-2 provide the parts outside the CDR3, is EAGVTQFPSHSVIEKGQTVTLRCDPISGHDNLYWYRRVMGKEIKFLLHFVKESKQDESGMPNNRFLAERTGGTYSTLKVQPAELEDSGVYFCASSHAAGELFFGEGSRLTVL.

This clone was detected a few times. This chain links TRBV2 with TRBJ2-3; 7 nucleotides agree with TRBD1. The germline CDR1 and CDR2 sequences are SNHLY and FYNNEI. After removal of 3 bases from V and 1 base from J, the junction contained 4 bases not matched to a gene. This CDR3 has 15 residues. CDR3 sequence (DNA): TGTGCCAGCAGTGAGAGAACAGGGGGCACAGATACGCAGTATTTT. Translation gives CASSERTGGTDTQYF.

This chain links TRBV6-1 with TRBJ1-2; D gene uncertain. Germline assignment: CDR1 MNHNS and CDR2 SASEGT. With 3 bases removed from V and 7 bases from J, the gap between germline ends came to 6 bases. The CDR3 has 11 amino acids. In DNA, the CDR3 is TGTGCCAGCAGTGAGGCTCCTGGCTACACCTTC. This sequence encodes CASSEAPGYTF.

The CDR3 reads CASGGRVEWGAFF. CDR3 coding DNA: TGTGCCAGCGGAGGGAGAGTTGAGTGGGGAGCTTTCTTT. This chain joins TRBV2 and TRBJ1-1; the D is unclear. The V gene's germline CDR1 is SNHLY and CDR2 FYNNEI. The CDR3 covers 13 residues. V lost 8 bases, J lost 10 bases, and 20 bases lay in between.

The J gene is TRBJ1-2, the V gene TRBV20-1; D is uncertain. Deletions cut 2 bases from V and 8 bases from J, with 6 bases between. Germline CDR1 is DFQATT and CDR2 is SNEGSKA (reference sequence). This CDR3 spans 10 amino acids. The CDR3 is CSARPNGYTF. The CDR3 coding sequence is TGCAGTGCTAGACCTAACGGCTACACCTTC.

The chain combines TRBV18 with TRBJ2-2; TRBD2 might be the D (7 bases). V lost 6 bases and J lost 3, with 17 bases in between. This CDR3 has 16 amino acids. Germline CDR1 KGHSH, CDR2 LQKENI. This CDR3 reads CASSPGGGQDTGELFF. CDR3 in DNA: TGTGCCAGCTCGCCTGGGGGGGGGCAGGACACCGGGGAGCTGTTTTTT.

The rearrangement uses TRBV6-6 and TRBJ1-4; 8 nucleotides agree with TRBD1. V was pared by 8 bases and J by 3 bases, with 11 bases of the junction left unmatched. Germline CDR1 reads MNHNY; CDR2 reads SVGAGI (reference sequence). CDR3 length equals 16 residues. The CDR3 is CASGDRGLTSNEKLFF. The CDR3 DNA is TGTGCCAGCGGAGACAGGGGCCTCACCTCTAATGAAAAACTGTTTTTT.

This rearrangement joins TRBV9 to TRBJ2-3; 7 bases match TRBD2. CDR1 is SGDLS, CDR2 YYNGEE, per germline. This CDR3 spans 14 amino acids. Losses at the gene ends were 3 bases for V and 2 bases for J; bases not matched to a gene: 3. CDR3 residues: CASSDLAATDTQYF. The CDR3 nucleotides are TGTGCCAGCAGCGATCTAGCGGCCACAGATACGCAGTATTTT.

The rearrangement joins TRBV7-9 to TRBJ2-3; 8 bases line up with TRBD1. CDR1 SEHNR and CDR2 FQNEAQ come from the germline V gene (reference sequence). The CDR3 length is 17 residues. J was trimmed by 2 bases and V by 5 bases; bases with no gene match: 12. CDR3 DNA sequence: TGTGCCAGCAGCGGGCGGACAGGGCGGTCGAACACAGATACGCAGTATTTT. Its protein is CASSGRTGRSNTDTQYF.

The chain joins TRBV19 to TRBJ2-7; D is uncertain. V lost 5 bases, J lost 1 base, and 6 bases lay in between. The germline gives CDR1 LNHDA, CDR2 SQIVND (reference sequence). The CDR3 spans 12 residues. The CDR3 sequence: CASSQFSYEQYF. CDR3 bases: TGTGCCAGTAGTCAGTTTTCCTACGAGCAGTACTTC.

The gene calls are TRBV28 and TRBJ2-7; possible D gene TRBD1, 6 bases. The germline CDR1 and CDR2 sequences are MDHEN and SYDVKM. This CDR3 is built from 13 residues. The V end was cut by 8 bases, the J end by 6 bases, with 17 bases between. For the CDR3, the DNA is TGTGCCAGCGACATGGATTTACAGGGCGAGCAGTACTTC. Translation: CASDMDLQGEQYF.

The chain links TRBV30 to TRBJ1-6; D not certain. V was pared by 0 bases and J by 8 bases, with 17 bases between. Germline V gene lookup returns CDR1 GTSNPN and CDR2 SVGIG (reference sequence). The CDR3 runs 16 residues. The CDR3, as DNA: TGTGCCTGGAGTGTAACGGCCTCCCGGGTTGATTCACCCCTCCACTTT. Protein: CAWSVTASRVDSPLHF.

The V gene is TRBV29-1, the J gene TRBJ1-2; D is possibly TRBD1 (6 bases). V was pared by 7 bases and J by 4 bases, with 13 bases between. Per germline, CDR1 SQVTM and CDR2 ANQGSEA. This CDR3 has 12 amino acids. The CDR3 reads CSAEQGSYGYTF. The DNA of the CDR3 is TGCAGCGCCGAACAGGGATCCTATGGCTACACCTTC.

The chain couples TRBV5-1 to TRBJ1-1; D is possibly TRBD1 (5 bases). The CDR3 has 16 amino acids. Trimming stripped 0 bases from V and 4 bases from J, with 16 bases between. The germline V gene has CDR1 SGHRS and CDR2 YFSETQ. The CDR3 DNA is TGCGCCAGCAGCTTGGCTCCTTTGGGGGGAGCCACTGAAGCTTTCTTT. Its protein is CASSLAPLGGATEAFF.

The chain recombines TRBV7-8 with TRBJ1-5; 7 bases line up with TRBD1. The CDR3 runs 18 residues. Germline loops: CDR1 SGHVS, CDR2 FQNEAQ. Trimming at V came to 1 base and at J to 0 bases, leaving 9 bases not matched to a gene. CDR3 in DNA: TGTGCCAGCAGCTTAGGACAGGGATTGGCGGGTAGCAATCAGCCCCAGCATTTT. It encodes CASSLGQGLAGSNQPQHF.

A few counts support this clone. This chain links TRBV19 with TRBJ1-4; 8 bases fit TRBD1. Trimming removed 5 bases from V and 6 bases from J; junction bases left unmatched: 8. The germline gives CDR1 LNHDA, CDR2 SQIVND (reference sequence). The CDR3 loop spans 15 amino acids. This chain's CDR3 is CASSPRQGNHEKLFF. The CDR3 nucleotides are TGTGCCAGTAGTCCGAGACAGGGGAATCATGAAAAACTGTTTTTT.

This clone was counted a single time. The V call is TRBV30, the J call TRBJ2-3; D gene uncertain. CDR1 and CDR2 from the germline V gene are GTSNPN and SVGIG (reference sequence). The CDR3 is 14 residues long. V lost 0 bases and J lost 6, with 13 bases in between. CDR3 sequence (DNA): TGTGCCTGGAGTGTCCAGTTTGCCGTGGATACGCAGTATTTT. Residues: CAWSVQFAVDTQYF.

The chain carries TRBV28 and TRBJ1-1, with D tentatively TRBD1 (6 bases). V was cut by 8 bases and J by 12 bases, with 19 bases left in between. Germline CDR1 is MDHEN and CDR2 is SYDVKM. The CDR3 runs to 12 residues. CDR3 amino acids: CASGGTGSIPFF. The CDR3 nucleotides read TGTGCCAGCGGGGGAACAGGGTCTATACCTTTCTTT.

The count of this clone is one. The chain couples TRBV5-1 to TRBJ1-1; 9 bases map to TRBD1. V lost 5 bases and J lost 0; bases outside the gene matches: 2. The CDR3 is 14 residues long. CDR1 and CDR2 from the germline V gene are SGHRS and YFSETQ. CDR3 nucleotide sequence: TGCGCCAGCAGGCGGGACAGGGTGAACACTGAAGCTTTCTTT. It specifies CASRRDRVNTEAFF.

This chain joins TRBV28 and TRBJ2-5; TRBD1 aligns across 10 bases. The CDR3 extends over 17 amino acids. With 6 bases clipped from V and 4 bases from J, the junction kept 14 bases outside the gene matches. CDR1 is MDHEN, CDR2 SYDVKM, per germline. The CDR3 DNA reads TGTGCCAGCAGCACCCAGAAGGGACAGGGGCTTTTAGAGACCCAGTACTTC. Residues: CASSTQKGQGLLETQYF. Complete variable domain (other parts from reference TRBV28 and TRBJ2-5): DVKVTQSSRYLVKRTGEKVFLECVQDMDHENMFWYRQDPGLGLRLIYFSYDVKMKEKGDIPEGYSVSREKKERFSLILESASTNQTSMYLCASSTQKGQGLLETQYFGPGTRLLVL.

This chain connects TRBV27 to TRBJ2-7; D is possibly TRBD1 (6 bases). Germline V lookup: CDR1 MNHEY, CDR2 SMNVEV (reference sequence). V was cut by 7 bases and J by 0 bases, with 13 bases left in between. The CDR3 length is 14 residues. The CDR3 DNA reads as TGTGCCAGCAACCGGACAGAGGGCTCCTACGAGCAGTACTTC. Its protein product is CASNRTEGSYEQYF.

This sequence joins TRBV4-1 and TRBJ2-3, with TRBD2 identical over 10 bases. Germline lookup yields CDR1 MGHRA and CDR2 YSYEKL. Unmatched junction bases numbered 12, after V lost 3 bases and J lost 0 bases. This CDR3 has 19 amino acids. The CDR3 loop is CASSHISISGGRSTDTQYF. DNA for the CDR3: TGCGCCAGCAGCCACATAAGTATTAGCGGGGGGCGAAGCACAGATACGCAGTATTTT.

There are a few counts of this clone. The chain joins TRBV7-9 to TRBJ2-5, with 12 bases aligning to TRBD2. J was trimmed by 5 bases and V by 10 bases; bases with no gene match: 8. This CDR3 region has 14 residues. Germline CDR1 reads SEHNR; CDR2 reads FQNEAQ (reference sequence). The CDR3 sequence is CATKWTSGNETQYF. The CDR3 DNA reads as TGTGCCACCAAATGGACTAGCGGGAATGAGACCCAGTACTTC.

This chain connects TRBV2 to TRBJ1-1; 8 bases fit TRBD1. This CDR3 spans 15 amino acids. Trimming removed 5 bases from V and 3 bases from J; junction bases left unmatched: 8. Per germline, CDR1 SNHLY and CDR2 FYNNEI. CDR3 sequence reads: CASSPGGAGDTEAFF. For the CDR3, the DNA is TGTGCCAGCAGTCCAGGGGGCGCGGGCGACACTGAAGCTTTCTTT.